This TCR beta chain stems from a study of CD8 T cells in Susac syndrome. The CDR3 totals 15 residues. V was pared by 0 bases and J by 2 bases, with 2 bases of the junction left unmatched. Germline V gene data show CDR1 as SGDLS and CDR2 as YYNGEE. Reverse transcription of 0.5 to 1 ug RNA was performed with random hexamers. TCRdb processed the immunoSEQ multiplex PCR reads anew with MiXCR; each CDR3 protein has one entry. The data contain roughly 100,000 distinct CDR3 sequences, 94% of them singletons. The TCR comes from a human donor with Susac syndrome. The chain has TRBV9 and TRBJ2-1, with 7 nucleotides matching TRBD2. The specimen was CD8+ T cells from PBMCs. In DNA form, the CDR3 reads TGTGCCAGCAGCGTAGGCCTAGCGGCCTACAATGAGCAGTTCTTC. It encodes CASSVGLAAYNEQFF.